The present entry profiles one T cell receptor (beta chain) with its context. Its target antigen remains unknown. Base quality data are lacking; no much larger clone is found one base away. The CDR3 runs 15 residues from the cysteine to the phenylalanine. Only the CDR3 DNA stays, 45 bases, in frame from base 1. Relative to germline, V is missing 1 base and J is missing 7 bases, with 10 bases of the junction outside any gene match. The germline V gene supplies CDR1 MGHRA and CDR2 YSYEKL. This sample is drawn from a study of cytomegalovirus exposure and HLA in healthy donors (dated by TCRdb to the late 2010s). About the study as a whole: According to a later analysis, one platform produced both the roughly 120 validation repertoires and the 620 or so repertoires of the first cohort. The study aimed to test whether cataloging public T cell receptors could reveal signatures of past pathogen exposure. A separate validation cohort of approximately 120 different subjects was used in addition to the roughly 700-subject first cohort. The study combined high-throughput TCR immunosequencing, statistical association of individual TCRs with disease status, and machine learning to predict cytomegalovirus infection status. Summary of the overall study and its limitations: A total of 150 or so TCR beta chains were listed by the study as associated with cytomegalovirus. Three of the identified cytomegalovirus-associated TCR beta chains were confirmed in vitro to be specific for cytomegalovirus antigens. The authors suggested that the approach could potentially be extended to other disease states and immunological phenotypes. While some public TCRs were present in many individuals, most TCR sequences turned up only very rarely across donors. All 110 or so repertoires were used to score co-occurrence in the validation cohort in a later analysis, because that analysis had no HLA typing for the cohort. Subsequent analysis determined that TCRs grouped into clusters in the first cohort also showed a tendency toward co-occurrence across the 120 or so validation repertoires, and roughly 95% of cluster scores exceeded 0. The classifier was reported to diagnose cytomegalovirus status with high specificity and sensitivity in both the original cohort and the validation cohort.

The library relied on the immunoSEQ multiplex PCR assay. In the authors' own workflow: A statistical classification framework was built for diagnosing cytomegalovirus status from the catalog of TCR beta chain sequences. TCRdb's version of the immuneACCESS table is confined to in-frame rearrangements and falls short of the full clone set. An unresolved V gene accounts for under half of the shortfall where checked; the remainder is of unknown origin. That table is the source of V, J and clone size, and D and trimming were worked out from the DNA. Recorded for this sample are about 150,000 clones; approximately 86% of them occurred a single time. The top ten clones comprise about 1.9% of the sample. The donors belonged to the validation cohort of 90 to 150 subjects, which was separate from the approximately 680-subject first cohort.

This chain is built from TRBV4-1 and TRBJ2-7; 7 central nucleotides agree with TRBD2. Material: PBMCs. This receptor was taken from a human donor in good health. The CDR3 protein: CASSQVAGVSREQYF. In nucleotide form, the sequence is TGCGCCAGCAGCCAAGTGGCGGGAGTGTCGCGTGAGCAGTACTTC.